The T cell receptor beta chain under discussion was sequenced for a study of CD8+ T cells in alopecia areata (dated by TCRdb to between 2018 and 2020). As for the study more broadly: The treated patients, all with moderate-to-severe alopecia areata, were enrolled in an open-label pilot trial of oral tofacitinib given at 5 to 10 mg twice daily. Biopsies were taken from tofacitinib-treated patients at baseline and again at 4 and 24 weeks into treatment, and several of those patients also had a later scalp biopsy. High-throughput TCRbeta sequencing was used to examine T cell clonal expansion in alopecia areata in both the C3H/HeJ mouse model and human patients. Amplification of TCRbeta CDR3 regions was done by immunoSEQ multiplex PCR using 35 Vbeta forward primers and 13 Jbeta reverse primers. Patients stayed on tofacitinib for 6 to 18 months and then had 6 months of follow-up off drug so that delayed response and recurrence could be assessed. RNA came from the PAXgene miRNA kit for fixed scalp, the miRNeasy kit for PBMCs, and the RNeasy kit for mouse skin. Scalp tissue and sorted CD4+ and CD8+ peripheral blood T cells from patchy and totalis/universalis alopecia areata patients and from healthy controls were covered by human TCRbeta sequencing. Scalp clonality was compared across normal scalp (n=4), patchy alopecia areata scalp (n=8), and alopecia totalis/universalis scalp (n=8).

V trim: 4 bases; J trim: 4 bases; unmatched bases: 6. Spanning cysteine to phenylalanine, the CDR3 consists of 16 amino acids. Of the read, only the CDR3 DNA is kept; its 48 bases are in frame from base 1. Reading the germline V gene gives CDR1 SGHTA and CDR2 FQGTGA. From alopecia areata patients, peripheral blood was collected along with lesional scalp punch biopsies. PBMCs were separated by density centrifugation and stained for CD3, CD4 and CD8, after which CD4+ and CD8+ T cells were sorted on a FACSAria. Comments on this clone: This receptor's antigen is unknown. Base qualities were left out, and no much larger clone turns up one base away.

General study outcomes and caveats: Resident alphabeta T cells in normal human skin are also sequenced, complicating scalp TCR repertoire analysis, unlike mouse skin dominated by gammadelta T cells. Compared with normal scalp, lesional scalp had higher clonality and more expanded CD8+ clones, particularly in alopecia totalis/universalis, a pattern that suggests antigenic drive. TCR sequences shared between patients were less clear than in mice, possibly partly because of HLA diversity in the patient population.

The protocol used for the library was the immunoSEQ multiplex PCR assay. To provide template for TCR sequencing, every sample had RNA extracted and reverse transcribed into cDNA. SuperScript III was used for first-strand cDNA synthesis, primed with a 2:1 mix of oligo-dT and random hexamers. A synthetic immune receptor repertoire was used to measure amplification bias, and any remaining bias was corrected computationally. As for how the authors treated the data: Raw reads were preprocessed for error removal, and CDR3 was defined according to IMGT conventions as running from the conserved cysteine to phenylalanine. Clonality was calculated as 1 minus Shannon entropy normalized by log2 of the number of productive unique TCRs. Whether each scalp clone was CD4 or CD8 was inferred by checking scalp TCRbeta sequences against the CD4 and CD8 repertoires from sorted blood. Not all clones reach the TCRdb copy of this immuneACCESS table, which keeps in-frame sequences only. Checked studies attribute under half of the gap to unresolved V genes and leave the rest unexplained. The D gene and trimming were derived from the DNA, and the V and J assignments and clone size from that table. The sample records some 110,000 clones, 35% to 45% of which are singletons. 3% to 3.5% of the sample is held by the ten biggest clonotypes.

The receptor chain draws on TRBV7-3 and TRBJ2-1; TRBD1 fits 11 bases in the junction. What was sequenced was CD4+ T cells sorted from blood. This TCR was recovered from a human donor with alopecia areata. CDR3 reads: CASSSGQGVLYNEQFF. The nucleotides read TGTGCCAGCAGCTCGGGACAGGGGGTTCTGTACAATGAGCAGTTCTTC.